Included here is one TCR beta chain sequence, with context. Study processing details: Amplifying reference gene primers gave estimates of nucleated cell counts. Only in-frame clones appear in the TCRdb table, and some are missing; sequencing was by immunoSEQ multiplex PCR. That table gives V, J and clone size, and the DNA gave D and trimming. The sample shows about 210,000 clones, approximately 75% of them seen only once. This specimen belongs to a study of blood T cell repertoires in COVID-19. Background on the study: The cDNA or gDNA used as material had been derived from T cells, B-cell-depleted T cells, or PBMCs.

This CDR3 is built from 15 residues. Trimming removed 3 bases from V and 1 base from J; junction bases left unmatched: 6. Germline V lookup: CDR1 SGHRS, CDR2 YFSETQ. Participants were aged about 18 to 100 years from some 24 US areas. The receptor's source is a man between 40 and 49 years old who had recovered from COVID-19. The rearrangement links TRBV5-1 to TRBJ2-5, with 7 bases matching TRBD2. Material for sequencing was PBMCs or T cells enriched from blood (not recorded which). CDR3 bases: TGCGCCAGCAGCTCACCAACGGGGGGCCAAGAGACCCAGTACTTC. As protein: CASSSPTGGQETQYF.